One and the same sample provided the 6 T cell receptor beta chains below, sequenced in a study of low-dose radiotherapy and immunotherapy resistance in tumors. The time point denotes: before trial treatment. Gene-specific TRAV and TRBV primers were used for first-strand cDNA, covering alpha and beta chains. PCR amplification of the TCRs was performed with Phusion for 15 to 25 PCR cycles, and it relied on a constant-region primer together with a V-primer adapter. TCRdb fed the reads into MiXCR, producing one record per CDR3 protein. Among tens of thousands of distinct CDR3 sequences listed, less than 30% were seen once. The sample consisted of PBMCs, taken before treatment. The receptors were sampled from a male donor with rectosigmoid adenocarcinoma.

This clonotype was found many times. The chain uses TRBV6-6 and TRBJ2-7; 9 nucleotides line up with TRBD1. Germline V CDR1 and CDR2: MNHNY, SVGAGI (reference sequence). The junction had 8 bases not matched to a gene; V was cut back by 5 bases and J by 0 bases. There are 16 residues in the CDR3. The CDR3: CASSKLTGGISYEQYF. CDR3 in DNA: TGTGCCAGCAGTAAGCTAACAGGGGGCATCTCCTACGAGCAGTACTTC.

This clonotype was seen ten or more times. J is TRBJ1-6 and V is TRBV2; D ambiguous. This CDR3 spans 12 amino acids. V gave up 6 bases and J gave up 6 bases, with 6 bases separating them. Germline values: CDR1 SNHLY, CDR2 FYNNEI. The DNA of the CDR3 is TGTGCCAGCAGCCGGACTAATTCACCCCTCCACTTT. This sequence encodes CASSRTNSPLHF.

This clonotype was picked up many times. The V call is TRBV20-1, the J call TRBJ2-4; TRBD2 agrees at 9 bases. CDR3 length: 12 residues. The V segment lost 6 bases and the J segment 12 bases; nucleotides outside the gene matches: 9. CDR1 and CDR2 from the germline V gene are DFQATT and SNEGSKA (reference sequence). The CDR3 DNA reads as TGCAGTGCCTCGCCGGGGACTAGCAGTCAGTACTTC. Its translation is CSASPGTSSQYF.

This clonotype was recorded at least ten times. The chain joins TRBV10-3 to TRBJ1-6, with a tentative D call TRBD1 (5 bases). Germline-derived CDR1 and CDR2 are ENHRY and SYGVKD. Trimming took off 0 bases at V and 6 bases at J, with 9 bases between the two ends. The CDR3 is 15 residues long. The CDR3 coding sequence is TGTGCCATCAGTGAGTCGGTGACAGCTAATTCACCCCTCCACTTT. Encoded protein: CAISESVTANSPLHF.

About this clonotype itself: Only one base separates this from a far larger clonotype, so it likely reflects a read error. J is TRBJ2-7 and V is TRBV7-2, with 7 bases matching TRBD2. The CDR3 has 15 residues. With V trimmed by 1 base and J by 7 bases, 10 bases remained unmatched. CDR1 and CDR2 (germline): SGHTA, FQGNSA. CDR3 residues: CASSLGGGLYNEQYF. In DNA, the CDR3 is TGTGCCAGCAGCTTAGGCGGGGGTCTGTACAATGAGCAGTACTTC.

This clonotype occurred many times. DNA for the CDR3: TGCGCCAGCAGCTTGGAGGCCCTGAACACTGAAGCTTTCTTT. Translation gives CASSLEALNTEAFF. V gene TRBV5-1 combines with J gene TRBJ1-1, with D hard to call. This CDR3 has 14 residues. Deletions cut 0 bases from V and 0 bases from J, with 6 bases between. Germline V gene lookup returns CDR1 SGHRS and CDR2 YFSETQ.